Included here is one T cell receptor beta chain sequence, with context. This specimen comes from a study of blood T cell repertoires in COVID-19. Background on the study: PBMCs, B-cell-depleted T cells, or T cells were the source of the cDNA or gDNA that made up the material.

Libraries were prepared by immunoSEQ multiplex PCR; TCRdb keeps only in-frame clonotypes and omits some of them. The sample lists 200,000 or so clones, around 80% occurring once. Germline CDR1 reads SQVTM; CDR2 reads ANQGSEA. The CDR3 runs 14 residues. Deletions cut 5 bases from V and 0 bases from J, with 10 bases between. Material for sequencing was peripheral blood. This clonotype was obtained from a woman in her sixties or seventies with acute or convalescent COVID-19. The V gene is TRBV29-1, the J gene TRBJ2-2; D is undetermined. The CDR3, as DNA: TGCAGCGTTAAAAGGCTAGCGAACACCGGGGAGCTGTTTTTT. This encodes CSVKRLANTGELFF.